The 7 T cell receptor beta chains below all came from one sample that was sequenced in a study of CD8+ T cells in alopecia areata. Described treatment: oral pan-JAK inhibitor, 5-10 mg twice daily. The sequencing template was cDNA reverse transcribed from extracted RNA. Profiling relied on immunoSEQ multiplex PCR, and the TCRdb table lists in-frame clones only, not all of them. The data show fewer than 200,000 clones, 58% seen once. Sequenced material: CD4+ T cells sorted from blood, taken at approximately week 60, from a patient treated with tofacitinib. All receptors come from a human donor with alopecia areata.

The rearrangement joins TRBV7-9 to TRBJ2-7, with 8 bases aligning to TRBD1. Looked up from germline, CDR1 is SEHNR and CDR2 is FQNEAQ (reference sequence). V was clipped by 5 bases and J by 5 bases; unmatched bases: 8. The CDR3 is 14 amino acids. The CDR3, as DNA: TGTGCCAGCAGCATATCGGACAGGGAACACGAGCAGTACTTC. Protein: CASSISDREHEQYF.

V gene TRBV5-1 combines with J gene TRBJ1-6; D possibly corresponds to TRBD1 (6 bases). CDR3 size: 13 residues. Trimming shortened V by 4 bases and J by 8 bases, and 10 bases separated the two germline ends. Looked up from germline, CDR1 is SGHRS and CDR2 is YFSETQ. CDR3 sequence reads: CASSDPGDSPLHF. DNA for the CDR3: TGCGCCAGCAGCGACCCAGGGGATTCACCCCTCCACTTT.

This clone was observed a few times. The chain links TRBV29-1 to TRBJ2-3, with TRBD2 identical over 7 bases. Germline-derived CDR1 and CDR2 are SQVTM and ANQGSEA. V trimming: 8 bases; J trimming: 2 bases; junction bases outside the gene matches: 7. The CDR3 consists of 13 residues. CDR3 in amino acids: CSSRGRATDTQYF. CDR3 coding DNA: TGCAGCTCCCGGGGGAGGGCCACAGATACGCAGTATTTT.

This clone occurred a few times. The V gene is TRBV5-6, the J gene TRBJ1-2; 8 bases align to TRBD1. Germline assignment: CDR1 SGHDT and CDR2 YYEEEE. The CDR3 is made up of 13 amino acids. Losses at the gene ends were 4 bases for V and 6 bases for J; bases not matched to a gene: 5. CDR3 DNA sequence: TGTGCCAGCAGCACGGACAGGGCGAATGGCTACACCTTC. This translates into CASSTDRANGYTF.

This clone has only a few counts. This sequence joins TRBV5-6 and TRBJ1-2; D call uncertain. Germline V gene lookup returns CDR1 SGHDT and CDR2 YYEEEE. The CDR3 sequence is 14 residues long. The ends were cut back, 4 bases at V and 4 bases at J, with 14 bases in the middle. The CDR3 DNA sequence: TGTGCCAGCAGCGGCCGGACGGCATCCTATGGCTACACCTTC. Amino acids: CASSGRTASYGYTF. Variable domain in full (rest from reference TRBV5-6 and TRBJ1-2): DAGVTQSPTHLIKTRGQQVTLRCSPKSGHDTVSWYQQALGQGPQFIFQYYEEEERQRGNFPDRFSGHQFPNYSSELNVNALLLGDSALYLCASSGRTASYGYTFGSGTRLTVV.

This sequence joins TRBV19 and TRBJ1-2, with D unclear. The V and J ends lost 5 bases and 6 bases respectively, with 7 bases between them. From germline, CDR1 is LNHDA and CDR2 SQIVND (reference sequence). CDR3 length: 11 amino acids. The CDR3 DNA reads TGTGCCAGTAGTCAGGTGGATGGCTACACCTTC. Translation gives CASSQVDGYTF. Together with reference TRBV19 and TRBJ1-2, the CDR3 gives the full variable domain: DGGITQSPKYLFRKEGQNVTLSCEQNLNHDAMYWYRQDPGQGLRLIYYSQIVNDFQKGDIAEGYSVSREKKESFPLTVTSAQKNPTAFYLCASSQVDGYTFGSGTRLTVV.

This chain links TRBV11-2 with TRBJ2-3; TRBD1 might be the D (6 bases). V was shortened by 2 bases and J by 3 bases, with 21 bases between the two germline ends. The CDR3 totals 18 residues. Germline V gives CDR1 SGHAT, CDR2 FQNNGV. Here the CDR3 reads CASSLIRGPTYRTDTQYF. Here the CDR3 DNA reads TGTGCCAGCAGCTTAATCAGGGGACCCACCTATCGAACAGATACGCAGTATTTT.